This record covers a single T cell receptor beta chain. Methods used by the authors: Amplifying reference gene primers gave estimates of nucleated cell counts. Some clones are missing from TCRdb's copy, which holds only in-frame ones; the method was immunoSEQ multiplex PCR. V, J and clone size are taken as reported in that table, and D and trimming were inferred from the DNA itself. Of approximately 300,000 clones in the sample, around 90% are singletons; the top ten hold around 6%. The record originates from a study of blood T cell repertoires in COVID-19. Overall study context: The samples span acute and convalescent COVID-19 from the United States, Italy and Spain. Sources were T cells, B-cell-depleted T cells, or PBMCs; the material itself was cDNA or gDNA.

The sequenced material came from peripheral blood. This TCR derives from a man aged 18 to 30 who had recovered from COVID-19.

The CDR3 bases are TGTGCCAGTAGCGGACAGGGGTTGGGTGGCTACACCTTC. Translated: CASSGQGLGGYTF. This rearrangement joins TRBV19 to TRBJ1-2; TRBD1 matches at 9 bases. The CDR3 is 13 amino acids. V lost 6 bases to trimming and J lost 7 bases; unmatched junction nucleotides: 6. Germline CDR1 LNHDA, CDR2 SQIVND (reference sequence).